A selection of T cell receptor beta chains follows, all from one sample in a study of cytomegalovirus exposure and HLA in healthy donors. Repertoires were generated with immunoSEQ multiplex PCR, while TCRdb's copy carries only in-frame clones and drops some. The table records about 120,000 clones, around 75% of them present only once. The source material was PBMCs. The receptors shown here come from a man under 40 in good health and CMV-seronegative. The CDR3 runs from the conserved cysteine through the conserved F or W. Fields, in order: V gene, J gene, CDR3 protein.

v_gene: TRBV28; j_gene: TRBJ1-2; CDR3aa: CASSLPRFRASYGYTF
v_gene: TRBV27; j_gene: TRBJ2-5; CDR3aa: CASSLSKGGGTQYF
v_gene: TRBV5-1; j_gene: TRBJ1-1; CDR3aa: CASSFSNTEAFF
v_gene: TRBV9; j_gene: TRBJ1-1; CDR3aa: CASSVGWGAGENTEAFF
v_gene: TRBV4-3; j_gene: TRBJ2-5; CDR3aa: CASSQGTGGGETQYF
v_gene: TRBV18; j_gene: TRBJ2-2; CDR3aa: CASSPDRVPGELFF
v_gene: TRBV5-1; j_gene: TRBJ2-5; CDR3aa: CASSPNQETQYF
v_gene: TRBV5-1; j_gene: TRBJ1-1; CDR3aa: CASSLDRALTNTEAFF
v_gene: TRBV6-5; j_gene: TRBJ2-7; CDR3aa: CASSYSRQTYEQYF
v_gene: TRBV27; j_gene: TRBJ2-7; CDR3aa: CASSHGISYEQYF
v_gene: TRBV15; j_gene: TRBJ1-5; CDR3aa: CATSMAPRNQPQHF
v_gene: TRBV7-8; j_gene: TRBJ2-6; CDR3aa: CASSLSPGANVLTF
v_gene: TRBV4-3; j_gene: TRBJ1-2; CDR3aa: CASSQGADISPAYGYTF
v_gene: TRBV18; j_gene: TRBJ2-6; CDR3aa: CASSPTGAGANVLTF
v_gene: TRBV15; j_gene: TRBJ2-1; CDR3aa: CATTGGSYNEQFF
v_gene: TRBV5-8; j_gene: TRBJ2-7; CDR3aa: CASMTRQGRSGEQYF
v_gene: TRBV12-2; j_gene: TRBJ1-2; CDR3aa: CASRLQGYGYTF
v_gene: TRBV27; j_gene: TRBJ1-5; CDR3aa: CASSGGGQPQHF
v_gene: TRBV5-4; j_gene: TRBJ2-5; CDR3aa: CASSLVSTSGGQETQYF
v_gene: TRBV21-1; j_gene: TRBJ1-2; CDR3aa: CASSSGTGGRGYTF
v_gene: TRBV9; j_gene: TRBJ1-1; CDR3aa: CASSAHRDGGGTEAFF
v_gene: TRBV4-3; j_gene: TRBJ2-7; CDR3aa: CASSQSKGQGPEQYF
v_gene: TRBV5-4; j_gene: TRBJ2-7; CDR3aa: CASSREGQVGEQYF
v_gene: TRBV20-1; j_gene: TRBJ2-1; CDR3aa: CSARNREQFF
v_gene: TRBV29-1; j_gene: TRBJ1-4; CDR3aa: CSVEGTRDTGEKLFF
v_gene: TRBV6-6; j_gene: TRBJ2-5; CDR3aa: CASSYTTSGGGTQYF
v_gene: TRBV5-1; j_gene: TRBJ2-3; CDR3aa: CASSLTVYTDTQYF
v_gene: TRBV5-5; j_gene: TRBJ2-2; CDR3aa: CASSLEGEAGELFF
v_gene: TRBV10-3; j_gene: TRBJ2-3; CDR3aa: CAISEPGLAGLMDTQYF
v_gene: TRBV6-5; j_gene: TRBJ2-5; CDR3aa: CASSRTGRETQYF
v_gene: TRBV28; j_gene: TRBJ2-3; CDR3aa: CASSPFLAGGRTDTQYF
v_gene: TRBV5-4; j_gene: TRBJ1-6; CDR3aa: CASSLETGGDSPLHF
v_gene: TRBV5-1; j_gene: TRBJ1-4; CDR3aa: CASSLSGGQLREKLFF
v_gene: TRBV29-1; j_gene: TRBJ1-3; CDR3aa: CSVAFDRGREAMRNTIYF
v_gene: TRBV2; j_gene: TRBJ1-1; CDR3aa: CASEKQGDTEAFF
v_gene: TRBV27; j_gene: TRBJ1-1; CDR3aa: CASSLRDYNTEAFF
v_gene: TRBV7-2; j_gene: TRBJ2-3; CDR3aa: CASSLDGGGGRGYF
v_gene: TRBV9; j_gene: TRBJ2-4; CDR3aa: CASSLKYRGGQYF
v_gene: TRBV11-2; j_gene: TRBJ2-3; CDR3aa: CASSLERGQVLRDTQYF
v_gene: TRBV7-9; j_gene: TRBJ2-2; CDR3aa: CASSLGQAVTGELFF
v_gene: TRBV13; j_gene: TRBJ2-2; CDR3aa: CASSLGPGTANTGELFF
v_gene: TRBV6-5; j_gene: TRBJ2-2; CDR3aa: CASSYSDRGGPGELFF
v_gene: TRBV5-1; j_gene: -; CDR3aa: CASSLGQGAYEQYF
v_gene: TRBV5-1; j_gene: TRBJ2-3; CDR3aa: CASTTGLTDTQYF
v_gene: TRBV2; j_gene: TRBJ2-1; CDR3aa: CASSWTSGYNEQFF
v_gene: TRBV28; j_gene: TRBJ1-1; CDR3aa: CASSFTRTLTTEAFF
v_gene: TRBV29-1; j_gene: TRBJ1-2; CDR3aa: CSVGPDRDSYGYTF
v_gene: TRBV19; j_gene: TRBJ1-5; CDR3aa: CASISQSGTGVTQPQHF
v_gene: TRBV7-9; j_gene: TRBJ2-7; CDR3aa: CASSHGTVSYEQYF
v_gene: TRBV6-5; j_gene: TRBJ2-3; CDR3aa: CASSYIGETDTQYF
v_gene: TRBV7-2; j_gene: TRBJ1-4; CDR3aa: CASSRDSYATNEKLFF
v_gene: TRBV5-1; j_gene: TRBJ2-7; CDR3aa: CASSLAAGGNYEQYF
v_gene: TRBV19; j_gene: TRBJ1-1; CDR3aa: CASSLGQGPTEAFF
v_gene: TRBV9; j_gene: TRBJ2-7; CDR3aa: CASSVDRGTYEQYF
v_gene: TRBV2; j_gene: TRBJ2-6; CDR3aa: CASSGGLAGGSGANGLTF
v_gene: TRBV10-3; j_gene: TRBJ2-5; CDR3aa: CAISDRTGRETQYF
v_gene: TRBV5-6; j_gene: TRBJ2-7; CDR3aa: CASSLSIYREGYEQYF
v_gene: TRBV30; j_gene: TRBJ1-5; CDR3aa: CAWSAGTGNQPQHF
v_gene: TRBV21-1; j_gene: TRBJ2-7; CDR3aa: CASSKGEAFYEQYF
v_gene: TRBV4-1; j_gene: TRBJ1-2; CDR3aa: CASSPWDSSSYGYTF